This TCR beta chain was recorded in a study of CD8+ T cells in alopecia areata. The count of this clone is one. Antigen unknown. There are 15 residues in the CDR3. Trimming took 2 bases from V and 9 from J, leaving 20 bases between them. CDR1 is SGHDN and CDR2 is FVKESK in the germline V gene. Noted treatment: oral pan-JAK inhibitor, 5-10 mg twice daily. The investigators collected lesional scalp punch biopsies and peripheral blood from alopecia areata patients. Following RNA extraction, reverse transcription yielded cDNA that acted as the sequencing template. Here immunoSEQ multiplex PCR was the method, and the copy in TCRdb shows in-frame clones only, minus some. The table lists some 240,000 clones, about three fifths of them singletons, with 1.6% in the top ten. Notes on the study in general: Tissue-resident alphabeta T cells belonging to normal skin likewise get sequenced within scalp specimens.

The material was CD4+ T cells sorted from blood, obtained at week 4, from a patient treated with tofacitinib. The rearrangement links TRBV14 to TRBJ2-7, with D possibly matching TRBD2 (5 bases). This TCR came from a human donor with alopecia areata. CDR3 coding DNA: TGTGCCAGCAGCCAACTACGGTCCTCGGGAATGGGGCAGTACTTC. This gives the protein CASSQLRSSGMGQYF.